In this sample, the clone carrying this T cell receptor beta chain turned up many times. The antigen remains undetermined. TCRdb processed the 5' RACE reads anew with MiXCR; each CDR3 protein has one entry. The sample includes approximately 69,000 distinct CDR3 sequences, approximately 6.2% seen only once; the top ten take about 2%. This specimen comes from a study of T cells after yellow fever vaccination. Findings and caveats of the study: A small share of clonotypes appeared in both CD4 and CD8 compartments.

The germline V gene encodes CDR1 SGHKS and CDR2 YYEKEE (reference sequence). This CDR3 is built from 14 residues. V was cut by 0 bases and J by 5 bases, with 9 bases left in between. The chain combines TRBV5-5 with TRBJ2-1; D is ambiguous. Sequenced here: CD4+ T cells sorted from PBMCs, sampled less than 18 days after the first yellow fever vaccination. This sequence originates from a man between 18 and 29 years old who received the YFV17D yellow fever vaccine. The chain's CDR3 is CASSLGLGNNEQFF. CDR3 nucleotides: TGTGCCAGCAGCTTGGGACTGGGGAACAATGAGCAGTTCTTC.